This entry is about one T cell receptor beta chain. The antigen remains undetermined. The sample comes from a study of chemoradiotherapy in HPV16-positive cancers. Study at large: Candidate HPV-specific clones and shared TCR motifs came from a couple of HPV16-positive patients. Broader study findings: For HPV16-positive patients, expanding HPV-responsive T cells associated with longer recurrence-free survival.

In germline, CDR1 is MNHEY, CDR2 SMNVEV (reference sequence). This CDR3 is 14 amino acids long. V shed 8 bases, J shed 4 bases, and the junction held 11 bases outside the gene matches. The protocol was immunoSEQ multiplex PCR, while the TCRdb copy is restricted to in-frame clones and leaves out a portion. The sample records about 32,000 clones, about 91% being singletons. The TCR sequence derives from a human donor with HPV-associated anogenital cancer. The chain employs TRBV27 and TRBJ2-7, with 7 bases aligning to TRBD1. The sequences come from blood, collected from a patient who underwent chemoradiotherapy. The CDR3 spells CASSLGDRPYEQYF. The CDR3 region has the DNA TGTGCCAGCTCCTTAGGGGACAGACCATACGAGCAGTACTTC.